This T cell receptor beta chain was obtained from a study of cytomegalovirus exposure and HLA in healthy donors (dated by TCRdb to 2016 to 2017). With respect to the entire study: In an earlier analysis of under 750 of the donors, about 270 Gb of sequence data and 90 million to 120 million unique TCR beta sequences from about 179 million T cells were reported. An early release that covered around 590 HLA-typed donors contained about 300 gigabases of sequencing data and about 84 million unique TCR sequences. Of the 350 to 450 genotyped donors, approximately 81% were placed in the genetic ancestry cluster associated with self-reported Caucasian donors. The aim of the study was to test whether cataloging public T cell receptors could identify signatures of past pathogen exposure. The T cell repertoires of under 750 subjects were profiled by immunosequencing and related to cytomegalovirus serostatus. Besides the first cohort of 500 to 700 subjects, a separate validation cohort made up of about 120 different subjects was used. To predict cytomegalovirus infection status, the study combined high-throughput TCR immunosequencing, statistical association of individual TCRs with disease status, and machine learning. To study patterns of TCR occurrence, a later analysis re-analyzed previously published TCR beta repertoires from 700 or so donors and added high-resolution HLA genotyping. Rather than drawing on any new phenotypic data, the later analysis identified candidate immune exposures from TCR beta sequences and the way those sequences occurred across donors. An earlier analysis of 500 to 650 of the donors applied high-throughput TCR beta sequencing to assess whether each TCR beta V gene segment acted as functional or pseudogenic. Donor age, sex, ethnicity and CMV serostatus were compiled together with the repertoire data. In a later genetic analysis, genome-wide SNP genotypes for about 55% of the roughly 700 donors were used, and that subset was treated as a discovery cohort. Every discovery cohort repertoire had been produced on one sequencing platform. HLA typing included class I and class II loci at four-digit resolution. Typing coverage differed by locus: A, B, C, DRB1 and DQB1 were typed in roughly 620-630 donors, DQA1 in about 550, DPA1 in around 580, and DPB1 in 450 to 480. Because of strong linkage in the cohort, four or five DR-DQ haplotypes were treated as single units for association and clustering. Among around 400 genotyped donors of the cohort, an average of approximately 220,000 unique TCR beta nucleotide sequences was sequenced per donor, of which 15% to 20% were non-productive. Here is what the overall study found, with its caveats: The study listed 150 to 200 TCR beta chains as associated with cytomegalovirus. Sequencing depth was assumed to be roughly uniform across donors in the presence/absence analyses, though that assumption may not hold. In a later analysis, some 17,000 TCR beta sequences were associated with specific HLA alleles at a false discovery rate of 0.05. Because counts were too low, around 17 rarely observed V segments, including chromosome 9 orphons, were left out of the earlier analysis of 587 of the donors. For the cohort, immune exposure information was limited to CMV serostatus. The 87-base-pair reads could not distinguish some IMGT-functional V segments, including TRBV6-2 and TRBV6-3, so those segments were excluded. In a later analysis, HLA-associated TCR beta chains were found to be more clonally expanded and to have lower generation probabilities than equally common non-associated chains. When HLA alleles, especially DR and DQ, strongly co-occurred, attributing TCR associations to individual alleles was difficult. An association between a missense DCLRE1C variant and V-gene and J-gene trimming of TCR beta chains was found in a later genetic analysis and replicated in an independent cohort. Cytomegalovirus status was reported to be diagnosed by the classifier with high specificity and sensitivity in both the original and validation cohorts. In a later genetic analysis, fewer N-insertions in productive TCRs were reported among donors in an Asian-associated ancestry cluster than the approximately 710-donor mean. Broadly in line with IMGT annotations, most TCR beta V segments showed up in productive rearrangements about 87% or about 30% of the time in an earlier analysis of several hundred of the donors. A further reported finding was that TCR beta sequences accurately predicted the HLA-A and HLA-B alleles for most subjects in the first cohort. Correlated functional status among segregating V segments might be attributable to linkage disequilibrium, but an unknown experimental factor could not be ruled out. It was suggested by the authors that the approach could potentially be generalized to other disease states and immunological phenotypes. According to a later analysis, parvovirus B19, influenza, CMV and Epstein-Barr virus appeared linked to several top co-occurrence clusters. HLA typing was unavailable for some donors at each locus, so association tests used only the typed subset. This cohort had only TCR beta chains sequenced, and the lack of alpha or paired-chain data limited which features could be detected. A group of highly shared sequence variants was considered likely to be a technical artifact of the sequencing pipeline. In vitro tests confirmed that a few of the cytomegalovirus-associated TCR beta chains recognize cytomegalovirus antigens. In a later analysis, TCR association rates were found to vary across HLA loci, with the most associated TCRs seen for DRB1 alleles and the fewest for HLA-C alleles. According to a later analysis, most CMV-associated TCR beta chains appeared to be HLA-restricted, and the HLA associations seemed to be driven largely by CMV exposure. Most TCR sequences were seen in very few donors, while some public TCRs were found in many individuals.

Of note for this clone: The antigen it binds to is not known. Base qualities are not provided; no much larger clone lies one nucleotide away.

Taken from cysteine to phenylalanine, the CDR3 has 13 residues. Only the CDR3 DNA is retained, 39 bases long and in frame from the first base. The germline V gene supplies CDR1 SGHVS and CDR2 FNYEAQ. V is cut back by 1 base and J by 8 bases, with 2 bases in the junction unmatched. The library came from the immunoSEQ multiplex PCR assay. For the multiplex PCR, a mixture combining 60 forward primers for TCR Vbeta segments and 13 reverse primers for TCR Jbeta segments was used. A multiplex PCR assay on genomic DNA amplified the CDR3 region of rearranged TCR beta genes. The amplified TCR beta libraries were sequenced on the Illumina HiSeq System as 87-base-pair reads. The authors' pipeline ran thus. A later analysis tallied tens of millions of unique TCR beta chains across the 550 to 850 repertoires, and roughly 11 million of those chains were shared by two or more donors. To remove PCR and sequencing errors, raw reads were error-corrected and collapsed into unique sequences using a nearest-neighbor algorithm that merged closely related sequences. To assign V, D and J gene segments, CDR3 sequences were aligned to IMGT reference sequences. For a sequence to be retained, at least a six-nucleotide match to both a V gene segment and a J gene segment was required. A rearrangement counted as productive if the CDR3 had no stop codons and remained in frame with V and J, and every other rearrangement counted as non-productive. Following IMGT convention, CDR3 was defined as the stretch from the second conserved V-encoded cysteine to the conserved J-encoded phenylalanine. In an earlier analysis of approximately 590 of the donors, sequences lacking an unambiguous match to a single V gene segment were excluded. In an earlier analysis of several hundred of the donors, V segments were called functional above 56.7% productive rearrangements and were called segregating when the between-donor standard deviation exceeded 5%. To diagnose cytomegalovirus status from the catalog of TCR beta chain sequences, a statistical classification framework was built. In a later analysis, V and J genes were assigned by comparing TCR nucleotide sequences against IMGT/GENE-DB human TR gene sequences. The TCRdist pipeline was used in a later analysis to assign CDR3 sequences and most-parsimonious VDJ recombination scenarios. In a later analysis, each TCR beta chain was defined by its CDR3 amino acid sequence together with its V-gene family, and reads without a unique V-gene family were excluded. A later analysis removed several hundred highly shared, low-generation-probability nucleotide sequences to deal with suspected cross-contamination and a sequencing artifact. For each public chain, a later analysis derived a clonal expansion index from normalized ranks of inferred template counts within each repertoire. In a later analysis, generation probabilities were computed using a VDJ recombination model fitted to out-of-frame rearrangements, and the results were checked against IGoR. Hypergeometric tests were used in a later analysis to score TCR-TCR, TCR-HLA and TCR-CMV co-occurrence, with a repertoire-size bias correction applied to the TCR pairs. False discovery rates were estimated in a later analysis by permuting HLA or CMV assignments 20 times. In a later analysis, co-occurring TCRs were grouped with DBSCAN, and TCRdist sequence similarity was added when clustering was performed within HLA-allele-positive subsets. Repertoires with fewer than 30,000 or more than 120,000 public chains, plus five repertoires with anomalous nucleotide sharing, were excluded from co-occurrence clustering. As stored in TCRdb, this immuneACCESS dataset retains in-frame rearrangements with V and J assigned. A fraction of the clones does not appear; measured against another copy, unresolved V genes explain less than half of the discrepancy, and the remainder lacks a known reason. D and trimming were read from the DNA, whereas the V and J calls and clone size are those reported in that table. The sample table contains 150,000 to 200,000 clones; only one count was recorded for around three quarters of them. About 1.4% of the sample belongs to the ten largest clones.

The cohort consisted of approximately 690 healthy bone marrow donors. All cohort members were sampled while nominally healthy, although unrecorded immune exposures were likely present. The donor was CMV seronegative and was included in the group of under 450 seronegative cohort members. A peripheral blood sample was collected from each donor, and TCR beta sequencing was performed on peripheral blood mononuclear cells. Genomic DNA extraction from the blood cell samples was performed with the Qiagen DNeasy Blood Extraction Kit. The TCR comes from a man between 35 and 55 years old in good health and CMV-seronegative. In this chain, TRBV7-6 is recombined with TRBJ2-1; TRBD2 lines up with 7 middle nucleotides. Sequenced: PBMCs. The CDR3 in this case is CASSLGGRYEQFF. The sequenced DNA: TGTGCCAGCAGCTTAGGCGGGAGATATGAGCAGTTCTTC.